This TCR beta chain was observed in a study of blood T cells in healthy people across ages. It was approximately 10 milliliters of peripheral blood that were drawn from each donor. Whenever a sample was processed, at least 6.5 million PBMCs were isolated. With regard to this clonotype: Its antigen is undetermined.

This CDR3 spans 13 amino acids. Germline V gives CDR1 MNHEY, CDR2 SVGAGI. Trimming took 6 bases from V and 12 from J; bases not matched to a gene: 8. Combining a sample-barcoded 5' primer with a J-beta primer mix, a second PCR ran for roughly 7 to 12 cycles. TCRdb reanalysed the 5' RACE reads using MiXCR and keeps one entry per CDR3 protein. The sample yields 1.2 million to 1.5 million distinct CDR3 sequences, around 39% seen once. Whole-study results and caveats: TCR beta diversity per million T cells fell roughly linearly with age. Total diversity from one million sequenced T cells was likely underestimated.

This clonotype was obtained from a woman younger than 35 in good health. The V and J genes are TRBV6-5 and TRBJ1-4; 9 bases agree with TRBD1. The sample taken for sequencing was blood. CDR3 nucleotide sequence: TGTGCCAGCAGAACGGGACAGGGAGGGGAACTGTTTTTT. As protein: CASRTGQGGELFF.